This entry lists 32 T cell receptor beta chains sequenced from one sample in a study of PD-L1 blockade in urothelial cancer. Produced via immunoSEQ multiplex PCR; TCRdb's table is partial and in-frame only. The table records about 50,000 clones, around 85% of them present only once. Time point of the sample: peripheral blood 6 weeks after treatment start. Specimen: PBMCs, collected around atezolizumab (anti-PD-L1) treatment. These receptors were collected from a man aged 45 to 65 with urothelial cancer.

The chain couples TRBV6-6 to TRBJ2-7, with TRBD2 identical over 7 bases. With 10 bases clipped from V and 3 bases from J, the junction kept 9 bases outside the gene matches. The CDR3 covers 13 residues. Looked up from germline, CDR1 is MNHNY and CDR2 is SVGAGI (reference sequence). Here the CDR3 reads CAIRLADYYEQYF. CDR3 coding DNA: TGTGCCATTAGACTAGCTGACTACTACGAGCAGTACTTC.

This clone has only one observation. The CDR3 sequence: CASRSRDRGRETQYF. The CDR3 bases are TGTGCCAGCAGGAGCCGGGACAGGGGTAGAGAGACCCAGTACTTC. V and J are TRBV5-5 and TRBJ2-5, with 10 bases fitting TRBD1. CDR1 and CDR2 from the germline V gene are SGHKS and YYEKEE (reference sequence). This CDR3 spans 15 amino acids. The V and J ends lost 5 bases and 4 bases, in that order; junction bases with no gene match: 8.

The chain is built from TRBV9 and TRBJ2-7, with D tentatively TRBD1 (6 bases). Trimming removed 0 bases from V and 1 base from J, with 11 bases in between. Germline lookup yields CDR1 SGDLS and CDR2 YYNGEE. CDR3 size: 15 residues. The DNA of the CDR3 is TGTGCCAGCAGCGTAGGTTTAGGGACATCCTACGAGCAGTACTTC. Translated, it gives CASSVGLGTSYEQYF. The full variable domain, completed using reference TRBV9 and TRBJ2-7, is DSGVTQTPKHLITATGQRVTLRCSPRSGDLSVYWYQQSLDQGLQFLIQYYNGEERAKGNILERFSAQQFPDLHSELNLSSLELGDSALYFCASSVGLGTSYEQYFGPGTRLTVT.

V usage is TRBV19 and J usage is TRBJ2-1, with 11 positions matching TRBD2. The CDR3 runs to 18 residues. CDR1 LNHDA and CDR2 SQIVND come from the germline V gene (reference sequence). With 5 bases clipped from V and 5 bases from J, the junction kept 14 bases outside the gene matches. CDR3 sequence: CASSQGLAELPPNNEQFF. Written as DNA, the CDR3 is TGTGCCAGTAGTCAGGGACTAGCGGAACTCCCCCCTAACAATGAGCAGTTCTTC.

The chain recombines TRBV4-1 with TRBJ2-7; 10 nucleotides align to TRBD1. Germline V lookup: CDR1 MGHRA, CDR2 YSYEKL. The trim removed 0 bases at V and 3 bases at J, leaving 5 bases unmatched. The CDR3 loop spans 16 amino acids. This chain's CDR3 is CASSQDRDRGIYEQYF. CDR3 DNA: TGCGCCAGCAGCCAAGATCGGGACAGGGGCATCTACGAGCAGTACTTC.

The chain recombines TRBV27 with TRBJ2-5; 9 nucleotides agree with TRBD2. CDR3 length: 16 residues. The germline V gene encodes CDR1 MNHEY and CDR2 SMNVEV (reference sequence). Unmatched junction bases numbered 12, after V lost 3 bases and J lost 7 bases. The CDR3 region has the DNA TGTGCCAGCAGTTTTCTAGCTAGCGGGGTTTGGGGGACCCAGTACTTC. Translating gives CASSFLASGVWGTQYF.

The V call is TRBV14, the J call TRBJ2-1; 12 bases are shared with TRBD2. The V segment lost 4 bases and the J segment 0 bases; nucleotides outside the gene matches: 7. Germline CDR1 and CDR2: SGHDN and FVKESK. The CDR3 loop spans 18 amino acids. The CDR3 reads CASSPTSGSISSYNEQFF. The DNA of the CDR3 is TGTGCCAGCAGCCCGACTAGCGGGAGCATCAGCTCCTACAATGAGCAGTTCTTC.

The rearrangement links TRBV5-1 to TRBJ1-6; D possibly corresponds to TRBD1 (5 bases). Trimming removed 6 bases at V and 6 bases at J, with 16 bases between. CDR1 and CDR2 (germline): SGHRS, YFSETQ. The length of the CDR3 is 15 residues. In nucleotides, the CDR3 is TGCGCCAGCAACCCGAGCGGGCAGGGTAATTCACCCCTCCACTTT. Protein product: CASNPSGQGNSPLHF.

This chain joins TRBV7-6 and TRBJ1-1, with 9 bases matching TRBD1. The J segment lost 10 bases and the V segment lost 6 bases, leaving 9 bases of the junction unmatched. The germline CDR1 and CDR2 sequences are SGHVS and FNYEAQ. The CDR3 has 13 amino acids. The CDR3 sequence: CASRTGTGSRAFF. The CDR3 DNA is TGTGCCAGCAGAACCGGGACAGGGTCTCGAGCTTTCTTT.

The chain employs TRBV19 and TRBJ2-1, with no clear D. The CDR3 spans 17 residues. The germline CDR1 and CDR2 sequences are LNHDA and SQIVND (reference sequence). V was cut by 5 bases and J by 8 bases, with 25 bases left in between. The CDR3 DNA follows: TGTGCCAGTAGTGCCCCTCAAGTCGCCCCGGTCGCTCATGAGCAGTTCTTC. Its protein product is CASSAPQVAPVAHEQFF.

The chain links TRBV2 to TRBJ2-1; maybe TRBD1 (6 bases). V was cut by 6 bases and J by 9 bases, with 21 bases left in between. The CDR3 is 15 residues long. Germline CDR1 reads SNHLY; CDR2 reads FYNNEI. This CDR3 reads CASRQRTARSSEQFF. The CDR3 DNA reads TGTGCCAGCAGGCAACGGACAGCTCGGAGCTCTGAGCAGTTCTTC.

The chain uses TRBV10-3 and TRBJ2-2; TRBD1 aligns across 8 bases. CDR3 length: 16 amino acids. Germline lookup yields CDR1 ENHRY and CDR2 SYGVKD. The V and J ends lost 3 bases and 2 bases, in that order; junction bases with no gene match: 5. The DNA for the CDR3 is TGTGCCATCAGTGACAGAGGACAGGGAAACACCGGGGAGCTGTTTTTT. Its translation: CAISDRGQGNTGELFF.

This clone was detected only a few times. The chain employs TRBV7-3 and TRBJ2-2; weak D call: TRBD1 (6 bases). The V gene's germline CDR1 is SGHTA and CDR2 FQGTGA. This CDR3 spans 15 amino acids. Trimming cost V 4 bases and J 0 bases, with 9 bases left between them. The CDR3 bases are TGTGCCAGCAGCTCGACAGGAGCGAACACCGGGGAGCTGTTTTTT. Its protein product is CASSSTGANTGELFF.

The CDR3 region is CASSSTSGGSYEQYF. DNA for the CDR3: TGTGCCAGCAGTTCGACTAGCGGGGGGTCCTACGAGCAGTACTTC. J is TRBJ2-7 and V is TRBV2, with TRBD2 identical over 13 bases. CDR1 is SNHLY and CDR2 is FYNNEI in the germline V gene. Trimming at V came to 5 bases and at J to 1 base, leaving 2 bases not matched to a gene. The CDR3 runs 15 residues.

This clone was detected only once. This sequence joins TRBV19 and TRBJ2-7; TRBD1 is a possible D gene (6 bases). Germline-derived CDR1 and CDR2 are LNHDA and SQIVND (reference sequence). V lost 5 bases and J 2 bases, leaving 10 bases between the germline ends. The CDR3 spans 13 residues. The CDR3 DNA reads as TGTGCCAGTAGTCCGGGACACCCCTACGAGCAGTACTTC. Its protein product is CASSPGHPYEQYF.

This chain connects TRBV5-4 to TRBJ2-2; tentative D call: TRBD1 (7 bases). The germline CDR1 and CDR2 sequences are SGHNT and YYREEE (reference sequence). This CDR3 is built from 16 residues. Trimming stripped 4 bases from V and 2 bases from J, with 15 bases between. The CDR3 nucleotides are TGTGCCAGCAGCCTAGGGGGCGGGGTCAACACCGGGGAGCTGTTTTTT. Translation: CASSLGGGVNTGELFF.

The chain joins TRBV30 to TRBJ1-4, with D maybe TRBD1 (6 bases). The CDR3 has 11 amino acids. Germline V lookup: CDR1 GTSNPN, CDR2 SVGIG (reference sequence). V was clipped by 3 bases and J by 7 bases, with 6 bases between them. The CDR3 loop is CAWRDSEKLFF. Here the CDR3 DNA reads TGTGCCTGGAGGGACAGTGAAAAACTGTTTTTT.

On this clone: This same CDR3 is encoded by further DNA sequences in the sample. This sequence joins TRBV30 and TRBJ1-1; D is possibly TRBD1 (5 bases). The length of the CDR3 is 13 residues. V dropped 2 bases and J dropped 10 bases, with 17 bases sitting between them. From germline, CDR1 is GTSNPN and CDR2 SVGIG (reference sequence). The CDR3 protein is CAWSMGGQGRAFF. Written as DNA, the CDR3 is TGTGCCTGGAGTATGGGAGGGCAGGGAAGAGCTTTCTTT.

V usage is TRBV11-3 and J usage is TRBJ2-3, with 8 nucleotides matching TRBD2. Germline CDR1 is SGHNT and CDR2 is YENEEA. The length of the CDR3 is 15 residues. After removal of 3 bases from V and 5 bases from J, the junction contained 7 bases not matched to a gene. The CDR3 sequence: CASSLSRGAVDTQYF. The CDR3, as DNA: TGTGCCAGCAGCTTGTCGCGGGGGGCGGTAGATACGCAGTATTTT.

This clone was counted only a few times. The V and J genes are TRBV6-1 and TRBJ2-7; D uncertain. CDR1 MNHNS and CDR2 SASEGT come from the germline V gene. This CDR3 has 13 residues. V lost 4 bases and J 0 bases, leaving 7 bases between the germline ends. The CDR3 bases are TGTGCCAGCAGTGTCAGACTCTCCTACGAGCAGTACTTC. This translates into CASSVRLSYEQYF.

The chain joins TRBV15 to TRBJ2-1; TRBD1 agrees at 12 bases. Germline CDR1 reads LNHNV; CDR2 reads YYDKDF (reference sequence). The V gene end was trimmed by 3 bases and the J gene end by 7 bases; junction bases not matched to a gene: 10. This CDR3 region has 17 residues. The chain's CDR3 is CATSSLVGQGAGNEQFF. CDR3 DNA sequence: TGTGCCACCAGCAGTCTGGTGGGACAGGGGGCGGGAAATGAGCAGTTCTTC. Using reference TRBV15 and TRBJ2-1 for the parts outside the CDR3, the full variable domain is DAMVIQNPRYQVTQFGKPVTLSCSQTLNHNVMYWYQQKSSQAPKLLFHYYDKDFNNEADTPDNFQSRRPNTSFCFLDIRSPGLGDTAMYLCATSSLVGQGAGNEQFFGPGTRLTVL.

This clone has just one count. The rearrangement links TRBV5-4 to TRBJ2-3; a possible D gene is TRBD1 (6 bases). Germline V lookup: CDR1 SGHNT, CDR2 YYREEE (reference sequence). V was clipped by 0 bases and J by 4 bases, with 12 bases between them. CDR3 length: 15 amino acids. The CDR3 loop reads CASSLAHRDPDTQYF. CDR3 nucleotide sequence: TGTGCCAGCAGCTTGGCCCACAGGGACCCAGATACGCAGTATTTT.

This clone was detected once. The CDR3 DNA follows: TGTGCCAGAAGCTTGTCTACCAGGTACGCGAACACCGGGGAGCTGTTTTTT. Translation gives CARSLSTRYANTGELFF. J is TRBJ2-2 and V is TRBV5-3; D call uncertain. TRBV5-3 is sorted into the ORF group, with uncertain function. The CDR3 has 17 residues. Deletions cut 1 base from V and 0 bases from J, with 13 bases between.

The chain joins TRBV5-4 to TRBJ2-2; 8 bases agree with TRBD2. The length of the CDR3 is 18 residues. Germline-derived CDR1 and CDR2 are SGHNT and YYREEE (reference sequence). The V and J ends lost 2 bases and 8 bases, in that order; junction bases with no gene match: 17. CDR3 nucleotide sequence: TGTGCCAGCAGCTTTTATCTTTTTGGACTAGCATCTTCGGGGGAGCTGTTTTTT. Encoded protein: CASSFYLFGLASSGELFF.

The chain joins TRBV7-8 to TRBJ2-1; TRBD1 agrees at 8 bases. This CDR3 has 14 amino acids. Germline trimming cut 5 bases from V and 8 bases from J; bases unmatched to any gene: 8. From germline, CDR1 is SGHVS and CDR2 FQNEAQ. CDR3 nucleotide sequence: TGTGCCAGCAGCCCAGGGTCAGGGGGCCATGAGCAGTTCTTC. This translates into CASSPGSGGHEQFF.

This clone occurred once. The chain links TRBV28 to TRBJ2-5; 9 bases align to TRBD1. Germline trimming cut 3 bases from V and 5 bases from J; bases unmatched to any gene: 10. The CDR3 sequence is 16 residues long. Germline values: CDR1 MDHEN, CDR2 SYDVKM. CDR3 coding DNA: TGTGCCAGCAGTTTCATTACAGGGGGCTCCATTGAGACCCAGTACTTC. Translated, it gives CASSFITGGSIETQYF.

This clone showed up just once. The chain is built from TRBV25-1 and TRBJ1-2; D is uncertain. CDR3 length: 10 residues. Germline V gene sequence: CDR1 MGHDK, CDR2 SYGVNS. V lost 10 bases to trimming and J lost 8 bases, with 11 bases between them. The CDR3 is CATNSRGYTF. In DNA form, the CDR3 reads TGTGCCACCAACTCTCGAGGCTACACCTTC.

This clone occurred a few times. The genes are TRBV6-1 and TRBJ1-5, with 8 positions matching TRBD1. From germline, CDR1 is MNHNS and CDR2 SASEGT. Trimming took 4 bases from V and 3 from J; bases not matched to a gene: 5. This CDR3 region has 15 residues. The CDR3 region is CASSGDRMPNQPQHF. The CDR3 DNA reads as TGTGCCAGCAGTGGGGACAGGATGCCCAATCAGCCCCAGCATTTT.

The chain employs TRBV11-2 and TRBJ2-2; 7 bases are shared with TRBD2. Trimming removed 4 bases from V and 6 bases from J; junction bases left unmatched: 5. Per germline, CDR1 SGHAT and CDR2 FQNNGV. This CDR3 has 14 amino acids. The CDR3 DNA reads as TGTGCCAGCAGCTGGAATAGCGGGCCCGGGGAGCTGTTTTTT. Protein sequence: CASSWNSGPGELFF.

The chain has TRBV9 and TRBJ2-2; 7 nucleotides agree with TRBD1. The V segment lost 4 bases and the J segment 1 base; nucleotides outside the gene matches: 4. From germline, CDR1 is SGDLS and CDR2 YYNGEE. The CDR3 contains 15 residues. CDR3: CASSYRQGNTGELFF. CDR3 nucleotide sequence: TGTGCCAGCAGCTACCGACAGGGGAACACCGGGGAGCTGTTTTTT.

The chain employs TRBV9 and TRBJ2-7, with 8 bases that match TRBD2. The CDR3 is 18 amino acids. Germline V CDR1 and CDR2: SGDLS, YYNGEE. The V gene end was trimmed by 6 bases and the J gene end by 5 bases; junction bases not matched to a gene: 22. This CDR3 is CASTPRDGRALGVNEQYF. CDR3 in DNA: TGTGCCAGCACCCCCAGGGACGGGAGGGCTTTGGGGGTCAACGAGCAGTACTTC.

The chain carries TRBV27 and TRBJ2-6; perhaps TRBD2 as D (5 bases). V gave up 8 bases and J gave up 0 bases, with 14 bases separating them. CDR3 size: 16 residues. CDR1 and CDR2 from the germline V gene are MNHEY and SMNVEV (reference sequence). Here the CDR3 DNA reads TGTGCCAGCCGAGGGTTTCCCTTCTCTGGGGCCAACGTCCTGACTTTC. It codes for CASRGFPFSGANVLTF.